The T cell receptor (beta chain) described here comes from a study of cytomegalovirus exposure and HLA in healthy donors. The primer mix had 60 Vbeta and 13 Jbeta primers. Profiling relied on immunoSEQ multiplex PCR, and the TCRdb table lists in-frame clones only, not all of them. The sample lists 75,000 to 90,000 clones; 70% to 85% were seen once. V lost 6 bases to trimming and J lost 0 bases, with 14 bases between them. The germline CDR1 and CDR2 sequences are MNHEY and SMNVEV (reference sequence). The CDR3 has 15 residues. The chain is built from TRBV27 and TRBJ1-2, with D possibly matching TRBD1 (6 bases). The receptor comes from a human donor in good health. The specimen sequenced was PBMCs. CDR3 in amino acids: CASSPRGGANYGYTF. CDR3 DNA: TGTGCCAGCAGCCCTCGGGGGGGCGCTAACTATGGCTACACCTTC.